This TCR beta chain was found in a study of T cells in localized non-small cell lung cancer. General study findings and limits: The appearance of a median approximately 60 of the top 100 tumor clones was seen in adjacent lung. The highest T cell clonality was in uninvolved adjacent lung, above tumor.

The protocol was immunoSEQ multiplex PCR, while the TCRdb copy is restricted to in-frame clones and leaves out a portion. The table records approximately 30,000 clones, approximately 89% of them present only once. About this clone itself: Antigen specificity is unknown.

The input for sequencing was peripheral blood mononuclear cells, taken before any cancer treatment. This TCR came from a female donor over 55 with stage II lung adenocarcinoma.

The CDR3 coding sequence is TGTGCCACCAGCAGTGAACATTGGGCATTTGGTAATGAAAAACTGTTTTTT. Its translation: CATSSEHWAFGNEKLFF. The chain has TRBV15 and TRBJ1-4; the D is unclear. V was clipped by 3 bases and J by 4 bases, with 18 bases between them. The germline CDR1 and CDR2 sequences are LNHNV and YYDKDF (reference sequence). The CDR3 loop spans 17 amino acids.